This TCR beta chain was recovered during a study of cytomegalovirus exposure and HLA in healthy donors. Study findings and constraints: The study labeled about 160 TCR beta chains cytomegalovirus-associated. The analysis excluded some indistinguishable V segments, including TRBV6-2 and TRBV6-3.

The PCR made use of 60 Vbeta and 13 Jbeta primers. In the source study's methods: Roughly 73 million unique TCR beta chains, about 11 million of them shared, were counted by a later analysis. TCRdb's copy holds only in-frame clones and misses some; the assay was immunoSEQ multiplex PCR. That table gives V, J and clone size, and the DNA gave D and trimming. The sample has 160,000 or so clones, roughly 80% seen once. Nominally healthy donors were sampled, though unrecorded immune exposures were likely. A remark on this clone: Its antigen is undetermined.

CDR1 is SEHNR and CDR2 is FQNEAQ in the germline V gene (reference sequence). The V gene lost 5 bases and the J gene lost 4 bases, with 15 bases spanning the gap. CDR3 length: 15 residues. This TCR was sampled from a female donor in good health and CMV-seronegative. Material: PBMCs. V usage is TRBV7-9 and J usage is TRBJ1-3; D may be TRBD1 (6 bases). This chain's CDR3 is CASSPRGGVGNTIYF. The DNA for the CDR3 is TGTGCCAGCAGCCCAAGGGGGGGCGTCGGAAACACCATATATTTT. Full variable domain (outside the CDR3, taken from reference TRBV7-9 and TRBJ1-3): DTGVSQNPRHKITKRGQNVTFRCDPISEHNRLYWYRQTLGQGPEFLTYFQNEAQLEKSRLLSDRFSAERPKGSFSTLEIQRTEQGDSAMYLCASSPRGGVGNTIYFGEGSWLTVV.